Ten or more counts support the clone carrying this TCR beta chain. Its target is not known. The data were taken from a study of T-cell reconstitution after alpha-beta-depleted transplantation in children. Whole-study results and caveats: The authors attributed T-cell counts and diversity one year after transplant mostly to newly produced T cells. Surviving recipient cells, namely T cells and thymic progenitors, were the source of high day-60 TCRbeta diversity in some patients. Expanded graft clones, several hundred of them, were reportedly the source of alpha-beta T cells about two months after transplant.

The trim removed 5 bases at V and 2 bases at J, leaving 5 bases unmatched. There are 14 residues in the CDR3. Germline loops: CDR1 SGHRS, CDR2 YFSETQ. Researchers prepared the TCRbeta library using unique molecular identifiers, the study reports. Using its own MiXCR run on the PCR reads, TCRdb lists one record per CDR3 protein. Among 600,000 to 800,000 distinct CDR3 sequences listed, less than 15% were seen once. This chain joins TRBV5-1 and TRBJ2-3; TRBD2 agrees at 7 bases. The TCR comes from a girl aged 2 to 9 with congenital amegakaryocytic thrombocytopenia, due to receive a stem cell transplant. The sample consisted of PBMCs, taken before TCRalphabeta/CD19-depleted stem cell transplant. This CDR3 reads CASSLAGYTDTQYF. The CDR3 DNA reads TGCGCCAGCAGTTTAGCGGGCTACACAGATACGCAGTATTTT.